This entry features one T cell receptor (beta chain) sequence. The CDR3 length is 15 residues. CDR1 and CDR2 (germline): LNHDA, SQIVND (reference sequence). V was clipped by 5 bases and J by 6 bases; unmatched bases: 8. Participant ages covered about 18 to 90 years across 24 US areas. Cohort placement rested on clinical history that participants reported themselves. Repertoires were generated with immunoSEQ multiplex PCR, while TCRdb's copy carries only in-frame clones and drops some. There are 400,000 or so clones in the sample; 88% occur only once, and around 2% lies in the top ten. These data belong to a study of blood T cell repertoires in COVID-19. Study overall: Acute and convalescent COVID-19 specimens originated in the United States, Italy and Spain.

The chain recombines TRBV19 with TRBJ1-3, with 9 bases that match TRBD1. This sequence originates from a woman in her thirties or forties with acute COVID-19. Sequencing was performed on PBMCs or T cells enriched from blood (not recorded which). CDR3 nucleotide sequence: TGTGCCAGTAGTCCTAGGGGACAGGGTACAAACACCATATATTTT. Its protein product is CASSPRGQGTNTIYF.